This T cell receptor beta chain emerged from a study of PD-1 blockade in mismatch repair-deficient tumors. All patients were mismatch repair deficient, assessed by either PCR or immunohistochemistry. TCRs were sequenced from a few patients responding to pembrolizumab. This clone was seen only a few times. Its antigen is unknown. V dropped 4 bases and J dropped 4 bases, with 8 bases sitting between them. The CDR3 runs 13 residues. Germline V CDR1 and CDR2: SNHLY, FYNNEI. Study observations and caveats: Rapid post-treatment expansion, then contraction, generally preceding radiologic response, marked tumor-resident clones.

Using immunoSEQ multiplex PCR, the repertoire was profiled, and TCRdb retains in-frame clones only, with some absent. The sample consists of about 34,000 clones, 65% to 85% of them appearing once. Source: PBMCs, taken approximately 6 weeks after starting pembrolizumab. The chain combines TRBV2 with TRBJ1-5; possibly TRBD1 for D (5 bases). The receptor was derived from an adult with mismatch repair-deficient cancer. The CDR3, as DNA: TGTGCCAGCAGTGGACAGAGGAATCAGCCCCAGCATTTT. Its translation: CASSGQRNQPQHF.